These T cell receptor beta chains were read from a single sample in a study of blood T cell repertoires in COVID-19. The assay was immunoSEQ multiplex PCR, and TCRdb's table has in-frame clones only and misses some. The sample lists about 70,000 clones; 65% to 90% were seen once. The sample comprised peripheral blood. The source of these receptors is a man aged 25 to 40 with COVID-19, enrolled during active disease. CDR3s include the opening cysteine and the closing phenylalanine or tryptophan. The D gene is left open where the match is weak. Where a row states a size, it is once, few, many or the class of an expanded clone; other rows omit it.

d_gene	abundance	j_gene	v_gene	CDR3aa	CDR3nt
TRBD1	once	TRBJ1-1	TRBV10-2	CASGDRGTEAFF	TGCGCCAGCGGGGACAGGGGGACTGAAGCTTTCTTT
TRBD1	once	TRBJ1-5	TRBV6-1	CASSVQGARMMGNQPQHF	TGTGCCAGCAGTGTACAGGGGGCGAGAATGATGGGCAATCAGCCCCAGCATTTT
.	.	TRBJ2-3	TRBV7-2	CASSLGPAGYTDTQYF	TGTGCCAGCAGCTTAGGTCCGGCAGGATACACAGATACGCAGTATTTT
.	.	TRBJ2-7	TRBV12-3/TRBV12-4	CASSLPSSYEQYF	TGTGCCAGCAGTCTACCGAGCTCCTACGAGCAGTACTTC
.	.	TRBJ1-4	TRBV30	CAWSVSGNEKLFF	TGTGCCTGGAGTGTATCGGGGAATGAAAAACTGTTTTTT
TRBD1	.	TRBJ1-2	TRBV7-9	CASSLGGFGRGQGLGYTF	TGTGCCAGCAGCTTAGGAGGATTTGGAAGGGGACAGGGACTGGGCTACACCTTC
.	.	TRBJ2-1	TRBV30	CAWMPGLTPYNEQFF	TGTGCCTGGATGCCGGGACTGACCCCATACAATGAGCAGTTCTTC
TRBD1	.	TRBJ2-1	TRBV19	CASSRDRGYNEQFF	TGTGCCAGTAGTAGGGACAGGGGTTACAATGAGCAGTTCTTC
TRBD2	.	TRBJ2-2	TRBV10-3	CAISGPRGGRTQANTGELFF	TGTGCCATCAGCGGACCGAGGGGCGGGAGGACTCAAGCGAACACCGGGGAGCTGTTTTTT
TRBD1	.	TRBJ1-1	TRBV6-5	CASSQDRLNTEAFF	TGTGCCAGCAGTCAGGACAGGCTGAACACTGAAGCTTTCTTT
.	.	TRBJ2-5	TRBV20-1	CSVGQETQYF	TGCAGTGTCGGGCAAGAGACCCAGTACTTC
.	.	TRBJ2-7	TRBV5-1	CASSRDITYEQYF	TGCGCCAGCAGCCGTGACATAACCTACGAGCAGTACTTC
.	.	TRBJ1-1	TRBV10-3	CAISESRLAEAFF	TGTGCCATCAGTGAGTCCCGACTGGCTGAAGCTTTCTTT
.	.	TRBJ1-1	TRBV19	CASRWTARLNTEAFF	TGTGCCAGCCGGTGGACAGCCCGATTGAACACTGAAGCTTTCTTT
TRBD2	once	TRBJ2-7	TRBV11-2	CASSPRGRAPGYEQYF	TGTGCCAGCAGCCCACGCGGGAGGGCCCCCGGGTACGAGCAGTACTTC
.	.	TRBJ2-3	TRBV7-2	CASSFTPDTQYF	TGTGCCAGCAGCTTTACTCCGGATACGCAGTATTTT
TRBD1	.	TRBJ2-7	TRBV6-5	CASTDRALSYEQYF	TGTGCCAGCACCGACAGGGCACTTTCCTACGAGCAGTACTTC
TRBD1	once	TRBJ2-2	TRBV24-1	CATSRTGGTGELFF	TGTGCCACCTCCCGGACAGGGGGCACCGGGGAGCTGTTTTTT
.	.	TRBJ2-1	TRBV24-1	CATTEGGAYNEQFF	TGTGCCACCACGGAAGGCGGCGCCTACAATGAGCAGTTCTTC
TRBD1	.	TRBJ2-3	TRBV5-1	CASRKITGADTQYF	TGCGCCAGCAGGAAGATAACAGGGGCAGATACGCAGTATTTT
.	.	TRBJ2-5	TRBV19	CASSIGGQPLETQYF	TGTGCCAGTAGTATTGGAGGACAGCCTCTGGAGACCCAGTACTTC
.	.	TRBJ2-6	TRBV7-9	CASSSMSGPGANVLTF	TGTGCCAGCAGCTCAATGAGCGGCCCAGGGGCCAACGTCCTGACTTTC
.	.	TRBJ1-2	TRBV12-3/TRBV12-4	CASSLRGIDGYTF	TGTGCCAGCAGTTTAAGAGGGATCGATGGCTACACCTTC
.	.	TRBJ2-4	TRBV12-2	CASRLSLAKNIQYF	TGTGCAAGTCGCCTAAGTCTAGCCAAAAACATTCAGTACTTC
TRBD1	.	TRBJ2-7	TRBV25-1	CAGSDGTGAHYEQYF	TGTGCCGGCAGTGACGGGACAGGGGCACACTACGAGCAGTACTTC
.	.	TRBJ1-4	TRBV7-2	CASSLGGGTANEKLFF	TGTGCCAGCAGCTTAGGGGGGGGCACCGCTAATGAAAAACTGTTTTTT
.	.	TRBJ1-5	TRBV28	CASARGGGHQPQHF	TGTGCCTCCGCCCGGGGGGGTGGGCACCAGCCCCAGCATTTT